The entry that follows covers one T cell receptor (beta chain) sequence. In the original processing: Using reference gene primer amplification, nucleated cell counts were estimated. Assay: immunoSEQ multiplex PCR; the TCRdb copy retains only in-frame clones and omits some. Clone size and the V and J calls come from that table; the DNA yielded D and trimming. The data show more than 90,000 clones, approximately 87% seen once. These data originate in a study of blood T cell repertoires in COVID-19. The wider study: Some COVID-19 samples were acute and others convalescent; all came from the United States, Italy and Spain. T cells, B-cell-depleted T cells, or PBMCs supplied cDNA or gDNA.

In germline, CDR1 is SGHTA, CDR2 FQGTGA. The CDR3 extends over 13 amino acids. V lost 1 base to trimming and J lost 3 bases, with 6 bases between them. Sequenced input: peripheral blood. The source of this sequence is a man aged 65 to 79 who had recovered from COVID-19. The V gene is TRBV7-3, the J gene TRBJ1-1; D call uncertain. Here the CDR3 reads CASSLIADTEAFF. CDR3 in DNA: TGTGCCAGCAGCTTAATTGCAGACACTGAAGCTTTCTTT.